This T cell receptor beta chain was sequenced for a study of T cells expressing NK-cell markers. Study-level results: Roughly 1.0-8% of CD8+ T cells in 6 or 7 donors belonged to dominant NKG2C+ clonotypes. One observes that, in several donors, these clonotypes were also the leading ones within the CD3+CD56-NKG2C+ fraction.

The CDR3 extends over 19 amino acids. Germline values: CDR1 MNHEY, CDR2 SMNVEV (reference sequence). Template switching by 5'RACE with UMIs generated the TCR beta cDNA. TCRdb reprocessed the 5' RACE reads and stores each CDR3 protein as one record, lacking DNA. This sample's clone table lists over 350,000 distinct CDR3 sequences. As regards this clonotype: As yet, its antigen is unknown.

This sequence joins TRBV27 and TRBJ2-1; absent DNA, TCRdb's TRBD2 call cannot be checked. The sequenced sample consisted of blood T cells: a sorted CD56 or NKG2C T cell subset, CD4+ or CD8+ T cells, or bulk PBMC T cells (not recorded which). The source is a woman between 45 and 60 years old in good health. Here the CDR3 reads CASSHLRRGSGSSYNEQFF.